These T cell receptor beta chains were read from a single sample in a study of PD-1 blockade in mismatch repair-deficient tumors. Generated by immunoSEQ multiplex PCR, the TCRdb table keeps only in-frame clones and is missing some. The sample includes 30,000 to 40,000 clones, less than 90% of them seen just once. Sample: PBMCs, taken 6 to 7 weeks after starting pembrolizumab. The receptor set was obtained from an adult with mismatch repair-deficient cancer. Each CDR3 is given with its conserved first and last residue. A D gene is named only where the DNA matches it firmly. The size of a clone is reported for some rows only, either as once, few or many, or as a class for expanded clones.

D	V	J	size	CDR3	DNA
NA	TRBV28	TRBJ2-2	few	CASRLGGSTGELFF	TGTGCCAGCAGGCTTGGGGGGTCCACCGGGGAGCTGTTTTTT
TRBD1	TRBV7-3	TRBJ2-2	NA	CASSFPTGDTGELFF	TGTGCCAGCAGCTTCCCGACAGGGGACACCGGGGAGCTGTTTTTT
TRBD2	TRBV9	TRBJ2-5	NA	CASSHSGRWETQYF	TGTGCCAGCAGCCATAGCGGGAGATGGGAGACCCAGTACTTC
NA	TRBV5-1	TRBJ2-3	NA	CASSETDTQYF	TGCGCCAGCAGTGAGACAGATACGCAGTATTTT
TRBD1	TRBV2	TRBJ2-2	NA	CASSKGQGNTGELFF	TGTGCCAGCAGTAAGGGACAGGGCAACACCGGGGAGCTGTTTTTT
NA	TRBV5-8	TRBJ1-3	NA	CASGLGHSGNTIYF	TGTGCCAGCGGCTTGGGACACTCTGGAAACACCATATATTTT
TRBD1	TRBV13	TRBJ2-7	few	CASSLVGQGTYEQYF	TGTGCCAGCAGCTTAGTAGGACAGGGGACCTACGAGCAGTACTTC
TRBD2	TRBV19	TRBJ2-3	NA	CASSLIGLAGRTDTQYF	TGTGCCAGTAGTCTTATTGGGCTAGCGGGGCGCACAGATACGCAGTATTTT
NA	TRBV4-2	TRBJ2-5	NA	CASSQALPETQYF	TGTGCCAGCAGCCAAGCCCTACCGGAGACCCAGTACTTC
TRBD2	TRBV11-2	TRBJ2-7	NA	CASSLPGLSDEQYF	TGTGCCAGCAGCTTGCCGGGACTATCCGACGAGCAGTACTTC
NA	TRBV18	TRBJ2-3	NA	CASSPGLRDTQYF	TGTGCCAGCTCACCGGGACTTCGGGATACGCAGTATTTT
NA	TRBV27	TRBJ2-1	NA	CASSRDSSYNEQFF	TGTGCCAGCAGCAGGGATTCTTCCTACAATGAGCAGTTCTTC
TRBD2	TRBV18	TRBJ2-3	NA	CASSSRSGTSGRADTQYF	TGTGCCAGCTCATCCAGGTCCGGGACTAGCGGGAGAGCAGATACGCAGTATTTT
NA	TRBV6-1	TRBJ1-2	NA	CASSLGQSYGYTF	TGTGCCAGCAGTTTAGGACAGTCCTATGGCTACACCTTC
TRBD2	TRBV5-1	TRBJ2-5	NA	CASSLSGTSVKTQYF	TGCGCCAGCAGCTTGTCGGGGACTAGCGTAAAGACCCAGTACTTC
NA	TRBV27	TRBJ2-7	NA	CASSLRVPAADEQYF	TGTGCCAGCAGTCTCCGGGTCCCCGCGGCGGACGAGCAGTACTTC
NA	TRBV19	TRBJ1-4	NA	CASRETGGGEKLFF	TGTGCCAGTAGAGAGACAGGAGGCGGCGAAAAACTGTTTTTT
NA	TRBV28	TRBJ1-1	once	CASSSIQGAEAFF	TGTGCCAGCAGTTCCATACAGGGTGCTGAAGCTTTCTTT
TRBD2	TRBV11-3	TRBJ2-2	NA	CASSHRTSGWGTGELFF	TGTGCCAGCAGCCACCGGACTAGCGGGTGGGGCACCGGGGAGCTGTTTTTT
TRBD1	TRBV5-1	TRBJ1-2	few	CASKTGTGNSGYTF	TGCGCCAGCAAAACCGGGACAGGGAATTCTGGCTACACCTTC
TRBD1	TRBV5-4	TRBJ2-7	NA	CASSFDRVVGNEQYF	TGTGCCAGCAGCTTTGACAGGGTCGTTGGCAACGAGCAGTACTTC
TRBD1	TRBV27	TRBJ1-2	NA	CASSLIGRGDYGYTF	TGTGCCAGCAGTTTAATCGGCAGGGGGGACTATGGCTACACCTTC
NA	TRBV5-1	TRBJ2-7	NA	CASSSRSSSDEQYF	TGCGCCAGCAGCTCCCGTTCCTCGAGTGACGAGCAGTACTTC
TRBD2	TRBV28	TRBJ2-2	once	CASSFLAGLAGELFF	TGTGCCAGCAGTTTTTTAGCGGGGTTGGCCGGGGAGCTGTTTTTT
TRBD1	TRBV7-6	TRBJ2-7	once	CASSVWTGGSYEQYF	TGTGCCAGCAGCGTATGGACAGGGGGGAGCTACGAGCAGTACTTC
NA	TRBV2	TRBJ2-5	NA	CASSEPRSPQETQYF	TGTGCCAGCAGTGAGCCGCGTAGCCCCCAAGAGACCCAGTACTTC
TRBD1	TRBV6-5	TRBJ2-1	NA	CASSPRDRGLNEQFF	TGTGCCAGCAGCCCCCGGGACAGGGGGCTTAATGAGCAGTTCTTC
TRBD2	TRBV9	TRBJ2-7	NA	CASSVGTSGGWEQYF	TGTGCCAGCAGCGTCGGGACTAGCGGAGGGTGGGAGCAGTACTTC